These T cell receptor beta chains were read from a single sample in a study of blood T cell repertoires in COVID-19. Clones were read by immunoSEQ multiplex PCR, and TCRdb kept only the in-frame ones, dropping some. The sample carries hundreds of thousands of clones, roughly nine tenths recorded once. Source material: PBMCs or T cells enriched from blood (not recorded which). The receptors were gathered from a man between 60 and 70 years old who had recovered from COVID-19. The CDR3 runs from the conserved cysteine through the conserved F or W. The D gene is left open where the match is weak. Clone size is shown for a subset of rows, as once, few, many or a class of expanded clone.

>TRBJ2-3|TRBD2|TRBV4-1|.
CASSQAGAGGPLDTQYF
TGCGCCAGCAGCCAAGCTGGGGCGGGAGGGCCGTTAGATACGCAGTATTTT
>TRBJ1-5|.|TRBV7-2|once
CASSLGGVRPQHF
TGTGCCAGCAGCTTAGGGGGGGTCCGGCCCCAGCATTTT
>TRBJ2-3|.|TRBV7-3|.
CASSFRGSHTDTQYF
TGTGCCAGCAGCTTCCGGGGGTCACACACAGATACGCAGTATTTT
>TRBJ2-1|TRBD2|TRBV7-2|.
CASSSGALAGGNEQFF
TGTGCCAGCAGCTCAGGGGCCCTAGCGGGGGGCAATGAGCAGTTCTTC
>TRBJ2-2|TRBD2|TRBV27|.
CASRPLAPSVTGELFF
TGTGCCAGCAGGCCACTAGCGCCCTCGGTCACCGGGGAGCTGTTTTTT
>TRBJ1-1|.|TRBV7-9|few
CASSDRGGVNTEAFF
TGTGCCAGCAGTGACCGTGGGGGGGTGAACACTGAAGCTTTCTTT
>TRBJ2-1|.|TRBV11-3|.
CASSYHPSFVFGNEQFF
TGTGCCAGCAGCTACCACCCATCATTCGTTTTCGGCAATGAGCAGTTCTTC
>TRBJ2-5|TRBD1|TRBV24-1|.
CATSDYGTGGFETQYF
TGTGCCACCAGTGACTACGGGACAGGGGGCTTCGAGACCCAGTACTTC
>TRBJ2-7|.|TRBV5-6|.
CASSPMTESYEQYF
TGTGCCAGCAGCCCTATGACAGAATCCTACGAGCAGTACTTC
>TRBJ1-4|.|TRBV13|.
CASSSKGEDPEKLFF
TGTGCCAGCAGCTCGAAGGGGGAAGACCCTGAAAAACTGTTTTTT
>TRBJ2-2|.|TRBV6-2/TRBV6-3|.
CASSYSQSNTGELFF
TGTGCCAGCAGTTACTCTCAATCGAACACCGGGGAGCTGTTTTTT
>TRBJ2-1|TRBD2|TRBV4-3|.
CASSQENSGGAGSYNEQFF
TGCGCCAGCAGCCAAGAGAATAGCGGGGGGGCAGGTTCCTACAATGAGCAGTTCTTC
>TRBJ2-4|TRBD1|TRBV2|once
CASRARTGKNIQYF
TGTGCCAGCAGAGCCAGGACAGGAAAAAACATTCAGTACTTC
>TRBJ2-7|.|TRBV6-5|.
CASSYRHSYEQYF
TGTGCCAGCAGTTACAGACACTCCTACGAGCAGTACTTC
>TRBJ2-7|TRBD1|TRBV6-2/TRBV6-3|once
CASGQVLGTDEQYF
TGTGCCAGCGGCCAAGTACTTGGGACAGACGAGCAGTACTTC